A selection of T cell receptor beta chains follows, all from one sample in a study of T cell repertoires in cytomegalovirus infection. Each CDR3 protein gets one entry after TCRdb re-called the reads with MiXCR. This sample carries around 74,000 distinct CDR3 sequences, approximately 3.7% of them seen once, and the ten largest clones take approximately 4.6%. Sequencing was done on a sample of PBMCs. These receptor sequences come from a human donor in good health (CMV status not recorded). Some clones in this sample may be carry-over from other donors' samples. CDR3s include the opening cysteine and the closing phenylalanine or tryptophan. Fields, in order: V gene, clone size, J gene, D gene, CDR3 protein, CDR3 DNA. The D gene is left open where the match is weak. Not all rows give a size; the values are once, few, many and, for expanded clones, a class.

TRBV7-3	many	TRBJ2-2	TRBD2	CASSFSSGGAYGELFF	TGTGCCAGCAGCTTCTCTAGCGGGGGGGCCTACGGGGAGCTGTTTTTT
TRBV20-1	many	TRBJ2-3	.	CSAPPVEPDTQYF	TGCAGTGCCCCCCCCGTGGAACCAGATACGCAGTATTTT
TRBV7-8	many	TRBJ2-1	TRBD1	CASSLERVRGRVHEQFF	TGTGCCAGCAGCTTAGAGAGGGTGAGGGGGCGAGTCCATGAGCAGTTCTTC
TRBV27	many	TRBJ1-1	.	CASSQMGRYTEAFF	TGTGCCAGCAGTCAAATGGGACGGTACACTGAAGCTTTCTTT
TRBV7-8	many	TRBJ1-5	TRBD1	CASGSVDRTYSNQPQHF	TGTGCCAGCGGATCCGTGGACAGGACTTATAGCAATCAGCCCCAGCATTTT
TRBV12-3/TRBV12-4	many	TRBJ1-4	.	CASSSQVLGEKLFF	TGTGCCAGCAGTTCACAGGTTTTAGGAGAAAAACTGTTTTTT
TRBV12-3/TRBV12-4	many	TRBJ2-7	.	CASSLTRGSIEQYF	TGTGCCAGCAGTTTAACCAGGGGCTCAATAGAGCAGTACTTC
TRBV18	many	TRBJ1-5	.	CASSPQNSNQPQHF	TGTGCCAGCTCACCACAAAATAGCAATCAGCCCCAGCATTTT
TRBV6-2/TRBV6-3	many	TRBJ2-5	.	CASSYLETQYF	TGTGCCAGCAGTTACTTGGAGACCCAGTACTTC
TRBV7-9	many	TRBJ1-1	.	CASSLLRGGPEAFF	TGTGCCAGCAGCTTACTCAGGGGAGGGCCTGAAGCTTTCTTT
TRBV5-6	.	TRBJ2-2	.	CASSLIQFTNTGELFF	TGTGCCAGCAGCTTGATTCAGTTTACGAACACCGGGGAGCTGTTTTTT
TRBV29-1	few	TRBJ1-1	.	CSVVGTGNTEAFF	TGCAGCGTGGTCGGCACAGGGAACACTGAAGCTTTCTTT
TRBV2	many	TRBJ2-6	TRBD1	CASSETGQGRISGANVLTF	TGTGCCAGCAGTGAGACCGGACAGGGGCGAATCTCTGGGGCCAACGTCCTGACTTTC
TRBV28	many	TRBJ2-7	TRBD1	CASTQTGGIDEQYF	TGTGCCAGCACCCAGACAGGGGGCATCGACGAGCAGTACTTC
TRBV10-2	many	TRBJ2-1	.	CASKGPHEQFF	TGCGCCAGCAAGGGGCCTCATGAGCAGTTCTTC
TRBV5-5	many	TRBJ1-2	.	CASSLWVPHGYTF	TGTGCCAGCAGCTTATGGGTTCCACATGGCTACACCTTC
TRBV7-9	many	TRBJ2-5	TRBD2	CASSSGGGVETQYF	TGTGCCAGCAGCTCGGGGGGGGGTGTGGAGACCCAGTACTTC
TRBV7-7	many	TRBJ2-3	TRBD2	CASSLRLAGSSDTQYF	TGTGCCAGCAGCTTACGACTAGCGGGGAGCTCAGATACGCAGTATTTT
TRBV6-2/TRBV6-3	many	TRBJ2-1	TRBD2	CASSYGLSGGAHEQFF	TGTGCCAGCAGTTACGGGCTGAGCGGGGGGGCCCATGAGCAGTTCTTC
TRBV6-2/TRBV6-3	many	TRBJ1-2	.	CASSYPDSRGAPNYGYTF	TGTGCCAGCAGTTACCCAGACAGCCGAGGCGCTCCTAACTATGGCTACACCTTC
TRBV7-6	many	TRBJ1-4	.	CASSLAQGESNEKLFF	TGTGCCAGCAGCTTAGCGCAAGGGGAGAGTAATGAAAAACTGTTTTTT
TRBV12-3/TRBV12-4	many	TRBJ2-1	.	CASSFVYNEQFF	TGTGCCAGCAGTTTCGTGTACAATGAGCAGTTCTTC
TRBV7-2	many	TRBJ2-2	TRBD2	CASSLMALGLAGAGELFF	TGTGCCAGCAGCTTAATGGCCTTGGGACTAGCGGGCGCCGGGGAGCTGTTTTTT
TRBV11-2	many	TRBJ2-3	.	CASSLGPGPSTDTQYF	TGTGCCAGCAGCTTAGGTCCAGGCCCTAGCACAGATACGCAGTATTTT
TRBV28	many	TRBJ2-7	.	CASSFAGRREQYF	TGTGCCAGCAGTTTTGCGGGGAGAAGGGAGCAGTACTTC
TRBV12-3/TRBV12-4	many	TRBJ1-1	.	CASSLKGGGEAFF	TGTGCCAGCAGTTTAAAAGGGGGTGGTGAAGCTTTCTTT
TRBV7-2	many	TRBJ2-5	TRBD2	CASSLGAGGQRSETQYF	TGTGCCAGCAGCTTAGGAGCGGGGGGGCAGCGATCGGAGACCCAGTACTTC
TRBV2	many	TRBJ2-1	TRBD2	CASRSTSGGYNEQFF	TGTGCCAGCAGGTCGACTAGCGGGGGTTACAATGAGCAGTTCTTC
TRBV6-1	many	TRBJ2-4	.	CANSGDTDIQYF	TGTGCCAACTCAGGGGATACGGACATTCAGTACTTC
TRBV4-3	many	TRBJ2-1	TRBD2	CASSLLAGGRNEQFF	TGCGCCAGCAGCCTGCTAGCGGGGGGGCGCAATGAGCAGTTCTTC
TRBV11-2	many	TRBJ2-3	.	CASSWGGEDTQYF	TGTGCCAGCAGCTGGGGAGGTGAAGATACGCAGTATTTT
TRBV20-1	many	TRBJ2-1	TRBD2	CSARGVRLAGASEQFF	TGCAGTGCTAGAGGGGTCCGGCTAGCGGGGGCCTCTGAGCAGTTCTTC
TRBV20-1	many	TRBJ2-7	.	CSATPPEGLYEQYF	TGCAGTGCTACCCCCCCGGAGGGCCTCTACGAGCAGTACTTC
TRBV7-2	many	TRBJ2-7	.	CASSHPVTYEQYF	TGTGCCAGCAGCCACCCGGTTACCTACGAGCAGTACTTC
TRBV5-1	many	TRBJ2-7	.	CASSLDGYEQYF	TGCGCCAGCAGCTTGGACGGGTACGAGCAGTACTTC
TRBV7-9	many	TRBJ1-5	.	CASSLQEDQPQHF	TGTGCCAGCAGCTTACAGGAGGATCAGCCCCAGCATTTT
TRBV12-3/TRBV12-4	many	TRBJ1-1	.	CASSLFRTPNTEAFF	TGTGCCAGCAGTTTATTTAGGACTCCCAACACTGAAGCTTTCTTT
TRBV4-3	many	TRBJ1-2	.	CASSQDRVDWGSGYTF	TGCGCCAGCAGCCAAGATAGGGTGGATTGGGGCTCTGGCTACACCTTC
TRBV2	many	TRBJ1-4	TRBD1	CASSPDRGQNEKLFF	TGTGCCAGCAGTCCAGACAGGGGGCAGAACGAAAAACTGTTTTTT
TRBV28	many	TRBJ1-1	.	CASSLLGQTKAFF	TGTGCCAGCAGTTTGTTAGGACAGACTAAAGCTTTCTTT
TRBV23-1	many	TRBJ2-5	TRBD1	CASSQPGQGIRETQYF	TGCGCCAGCAGTCAACCGGGACAGGGTATCCGGGAGACCCAGTACTTC
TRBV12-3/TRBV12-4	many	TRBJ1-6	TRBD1	CASRHTGGGSVNSPLHF	TGTGCCAGCAGACATACAGGGGGCGGATCGGTTAATTCACCCCTCCACTTT
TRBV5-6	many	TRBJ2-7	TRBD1	CASVPGTGGGYEQYF	TGTGCCAGCGTCCCCGGGACAGGGGGCGGCTACGAGCAGTACTTC
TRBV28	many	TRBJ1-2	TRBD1	CASSLKLEIWVDRGLNYGYTF	TGTGCCAGCAGTTTAAAACTAGAGATTTGGGTAGACAGGGGACTTAACTATGGCTACACCTTC
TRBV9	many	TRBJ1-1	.	CASSVAPQVGHTEAFF	TGTGCCAGCAGCGTAGCTCCCCAGGTTGGACACACTGAAGCTTTCTTT
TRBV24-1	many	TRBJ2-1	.	CATQGTSGSYNEQFF	TGTGCCACGCAAGGGACGTCCGGTTCCTACAATGAGCAGTTCTTC
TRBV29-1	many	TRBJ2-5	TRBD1	CSGGQGVLQETQYF	TGCAGCGGCGGACAGGGGGTCCTCCAAGAGACCCAGTACTTC
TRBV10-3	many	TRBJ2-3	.	CAINPGVADTDTQYF	TGTGCCATCAATCCCGGGGTAGCGGACACAGATACGCAGTATTTT
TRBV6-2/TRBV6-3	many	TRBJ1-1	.	CASTGRGLNTEAFF	TGTGCCAGCACTGGGAGAGGGTTGAACACTGAAGCTTTCTTT
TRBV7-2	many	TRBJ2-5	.	CASSLVGPPETQYF	TGTGCCAGCAGCTTAGTTGGGCCGCCCGAGACCCAGTACTTC
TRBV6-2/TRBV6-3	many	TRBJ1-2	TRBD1	CASSYTLKGAEGYTF	TGTGCCAGCAGTTACACCCTGAAGGGGGCGGAAGGCTACACCTTC
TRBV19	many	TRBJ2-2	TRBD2	CASSLGLVDAGELFF	TGTGCCAGTAGTTTGGGACTAGTGGATGCCGGGGAGCTGTTTTTT
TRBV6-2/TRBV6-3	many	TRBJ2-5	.	CASSYLGPQETQYF	TGTGCCAGCAGTTACTTGGGGCCTCAGGAGACCCAGTACTTC
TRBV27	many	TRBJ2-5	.	CASSLSSPAGTQYF	TGTGCCAGCAGTTTATCGTCGCCCGCCGGGACCCAGTACTTC
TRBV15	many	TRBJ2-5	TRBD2	CATSTRLAGAQETQYF	TGTGCCACCAGCACCCGACTAGCGGGGGCCCAAGAGACCCAGTACTTC
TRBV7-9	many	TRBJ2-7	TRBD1	CASSPADRAYEQYF	TGTGCCAGCAGCCCAGCGGACAGGGCCTACGAGCAGTACTTC
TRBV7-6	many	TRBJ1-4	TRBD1	CASSLVSSGQGVGKLFF	TGTGCCAGCAGCTTAGTATCAAGCGGACAGGGCGTCGGGAAACTGTTTTTT
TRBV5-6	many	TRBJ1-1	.	CASSPRGTEAFF	TGTGCCAGCAGCCCCCGGGGCACTGAAGCTTTCTTT